This TCR beta chain emerged from a study of T cells in Graves' hyperthyroidism and ophthalmopathy. The study's findings and limits: Progression to ophthalmopathy was predicted a median of 6.5 months early.

As regards this clonotype: What it binds is not known.

RNA transcripts gave rise to amplified TCR beta CDR3 regions. The HTBI set primed first-round TCR CDR3 RT-PCR. MiXCR was run by TCRdb on the multiplex PCR reads, yielding one entry per CDR3 protein. This sample has approximately 420,000 distinct CDR3 sequences, with about 16% found just once. V lost 1 base, J lost 3 bases, and 12 bases lay in between. This CDR3 has 15 residues. CDR1 and CDR2 from the germline V gene are MGHRA and YSYEKL. The J gene is TRBJ1-2, the V gene TRBV4-1; D is ambiguous. The source of this sequence is a woman aged 30 to 39 with Graves' hyperthyroidism. Sequenced sample: blood. The CDR3 loop is CASSQVPGRDYGYTF. The CDR3 DNA reads TGCGCCAGCAGCCAAGTTCCGGGAAGGGACTATGGCTACACCTTC.